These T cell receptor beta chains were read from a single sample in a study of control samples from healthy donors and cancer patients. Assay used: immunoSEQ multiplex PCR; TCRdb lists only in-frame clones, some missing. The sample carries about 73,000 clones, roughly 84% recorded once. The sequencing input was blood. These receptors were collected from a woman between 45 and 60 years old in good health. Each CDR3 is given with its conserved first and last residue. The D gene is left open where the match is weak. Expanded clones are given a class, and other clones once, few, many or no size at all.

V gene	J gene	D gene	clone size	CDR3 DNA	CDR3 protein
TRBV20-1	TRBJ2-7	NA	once	TGCAGTGCTAGTTTCCGACAGGCAGGAGTCTACGAGCAGTACTTC	CSASFRQAGVYEQYF
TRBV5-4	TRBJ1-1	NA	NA	TGTGCCAGCAGCGAGGCCCCAGGGAGAGGAACTGAAGCTTTCTTT	CASSEAPGRGTEAFF
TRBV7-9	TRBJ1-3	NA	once	TGTGCCAGCAGCTTAAGTTTCGGGACTGGAAACACCATATATTTT	CASSLSFGTGNTIYF
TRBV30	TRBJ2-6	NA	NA	TGTGCCTGGAGTTCACATACATTAAGGGCCGGGGCCAACGTCCTGACTTTC	CAWSSHTLRAGANVLTF
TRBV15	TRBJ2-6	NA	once	TGTGCCACCAGCAGAGGACGGGGCTCTGGGGCCAACGTCCTGACTTTC	CATSRGRGSGANVLTF
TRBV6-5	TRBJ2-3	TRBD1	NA	TGTGCCAGCAGCCGACAGGGGGTGGCGTATTTT	CASSRQGVAYF
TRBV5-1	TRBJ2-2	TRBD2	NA	TGCGCCAGCAGCCGGGGACTAGCGGGAGGGGATCTCCTCTCGGGGGAGCTGTTTTTT	CASSRGLAGGDLLSGELFF
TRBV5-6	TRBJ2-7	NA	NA	TGTGCCAGCAGATCGACCACAGGCGAGCAGTACTTC	CASRSTTGEQYF
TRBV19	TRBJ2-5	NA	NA	TGTGCCAGTAGTATCCAGGTGCGCCAAGAGACCCAGTACTTC	CASSIQVRQETQYF
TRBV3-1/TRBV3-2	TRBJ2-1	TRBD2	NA	TGTGCCAGCAGCCGAGCGGGAGGGCCCCATGAGCAGTTCTTC	CASSRAGGPHEQFF
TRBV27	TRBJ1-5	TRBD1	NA	TGTGCCAGCAGGGAGACGGGACAGTTCAACAATCAGCCCCAGCATTTT	CASRETGQFNNQPQHF
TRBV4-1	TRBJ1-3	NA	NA	TGCGCCAGCAGCCCCGTCGAGAGCTCTGGAAACACCATATATTTT	CASSPVESSGNTIYF
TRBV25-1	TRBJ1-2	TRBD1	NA	TGTGCCAGCAGTGAACAAGGGACAGGGCTTTCCTATGGCTACACCTTC	CASSEQGTGLSYGYTF
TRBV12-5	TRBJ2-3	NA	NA	TGTGCTAGTGGTTTTAATGGGGATACGCAGTATTTT	CASGFNGDTQYF
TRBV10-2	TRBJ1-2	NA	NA	TGCGCCAGCAGTGAAATCGGTGGTGGCTACACCTTC	CASSEIGGGYTF
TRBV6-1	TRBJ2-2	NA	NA	TGTGCCAGCAGTGAGTTTCATCGCAGAGACACCGGGGAGCTGTTTTTT	CASSEFHRRDTGELFF
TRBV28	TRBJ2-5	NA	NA	TGTGCCAGCAGTTACTATCAGGGGTCTTGGGAGACCCAGTACTTC	CASSYYQGSWETQYF
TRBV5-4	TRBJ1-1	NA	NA	TGTGCCAGCAGCCCGGGGAAGGGGGGCGCCGGGACTGAAGCTTTCTTT	CASSPGKGGAGTEAFF
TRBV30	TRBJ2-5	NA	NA	TGTGCCTGGAAGCGGAGCCAAGAGACCCAGTACTTC	CAWKRSQETQYF
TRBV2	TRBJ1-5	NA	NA	TGTGCCAGCAGTATGACAGGTTTGGGACAGCCCCAGCATTTT	CASSMTGLGQPQHF
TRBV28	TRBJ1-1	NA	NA	TGTGCCGCCCCCGACGGGACGAAGAACACTGAAGCTTTCTTT	CAAPDGTKNTEAFF
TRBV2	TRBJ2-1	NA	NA	TGTGCCACCTCCGGGGACCGTAGGGATGAGCAGTTCTTC	CATSGDRRDEQFF
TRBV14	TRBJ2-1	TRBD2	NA	TGTGCCAGCAGCCAAGTCGGGCTAGCGGGAGGTGAGCAGTTCTTC	CASSQVGLAGGEQFF
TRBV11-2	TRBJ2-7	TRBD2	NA	TGTGCCAGCAGCCGCGTTAGCGGGATGACCTACGAGCAGTACTTC	CASSRVSGMTYEQYF
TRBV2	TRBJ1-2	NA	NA	TGTGCCAGCAGTGAACAGGGAGACTATGGCTACACCTTC	CASSEQGDYGYTF
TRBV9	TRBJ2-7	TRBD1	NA	TGTGCCAGCAGCGCGAGGGACAGGGGTCCCTACGAGCAGTACTTC	CASSARDRGPYEQYF
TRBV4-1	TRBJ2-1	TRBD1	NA	TGCGCCAGCAGCCCGAGCCGACAGGGGGCCTACAATGAGCAGTTCTTC	CASSPSRQGAYNEQFF
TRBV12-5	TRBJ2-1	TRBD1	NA	TGTGCTAGTGGTTTGGGTACCCTTCTCCGACAGGGACCCAATGAGCAGTTCTTC	CASGLGTLLRQGPNEQFF
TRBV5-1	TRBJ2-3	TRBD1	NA	TGCGCCAGCAGCATGGGACAGGGGGCAACAGATACGCAGTATTTT	CASSMGQGATDTQYF
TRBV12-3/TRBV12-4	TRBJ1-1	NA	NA	TGTGCCAGCAGACAGCGAGGTGAAGCTTTCTTT	CASRQRGEAFF
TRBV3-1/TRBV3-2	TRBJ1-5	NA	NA	TGTGCCAGCAGCAACGAGAGGACTCAGCCCCAGCATTTT	CASSNERTQPQHF
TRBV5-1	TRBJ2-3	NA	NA	TGCGCCAGCAGTAAGGGGGGCGCAGATACGCAGTATTTT	CASSKGGADTQYF
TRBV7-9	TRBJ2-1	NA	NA	TGTGCCAGCAGCATCGGGGGCGGGCCCTACAATGAGCAGTTCTTC	CASSIGGGPYNEQFF
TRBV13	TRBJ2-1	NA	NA	TGTGCCAGCAGCTATCCGGACTACAATGAGCAGTTCTTC	CASSYPDYNEQFF
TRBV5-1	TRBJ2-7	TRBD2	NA	TGCGCCAGCAGCTTGGTTCCAGCGGGAGGACCCAAGTCCTACGAGCAGTACTTC	CASSLVPAGGPKSYEQYF
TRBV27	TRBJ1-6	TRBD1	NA	TGTGCCAGCAGTTTGACCGGGACAGGAACCCATTCACCCCTCCACTTT	CASSLTGTGTHSPLHF
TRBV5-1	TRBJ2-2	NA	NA	TGCGCCAGCAGCTTGACCGCAACCACCGGGGAGCTGTTTTTT	CASSLTATTGELFF
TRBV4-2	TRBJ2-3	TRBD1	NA	TGTGCCAGCAGCCAAGGGACAGGGGGGACAGATACGCAGTATTTT	CASSQGTGGTDTQYF
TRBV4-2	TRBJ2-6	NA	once	TGTGCCAGCAGCCAGAGGAGGGGCGGGGGGGCCAACGTCCTGACTTTC	CASSQRRGGGANVLTF
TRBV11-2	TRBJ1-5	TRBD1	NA	TGTGCCAGCAGCCCACGGGACAGGGCAGGACAGCCCCAGCATTTT	CASSPRDRAGQPQHF
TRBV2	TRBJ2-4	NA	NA	TGTGCCAGCAGGATAGAGTTGGTTAAAGCCAAAAACATTCAGTACTTC	CASRIELVKAKNIQYF
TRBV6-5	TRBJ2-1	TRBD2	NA	TGTGCCAGCAGAGGTACTAGCGCTGAGGACAATGAGCAGTTCTTC	CASRGTSAEDNEQFF
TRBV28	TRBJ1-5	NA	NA	TGTGCCAGCAGTTTTCGGGCAGCTTATAGCAATCAGCCCCAGCATTTT	CASSFRAAYSNQPQHF
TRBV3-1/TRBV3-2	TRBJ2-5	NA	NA	TGTGCCAGCAGCCAAAGCTGGCAAGAGACCCAGTACTTC	CASSQSWQETQYF
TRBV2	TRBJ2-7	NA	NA	TGTGCCAGCCATCAGGACCCATTCTACGAGCAGTACTTC	CASHQDPFYEQYF
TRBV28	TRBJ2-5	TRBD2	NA	TGTGCCAGCAGTTTTCCTAGCGGCCAAGAGACCCAGTACTTC	CASSFPSGQETQYF
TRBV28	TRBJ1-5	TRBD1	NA	TGTGCCAGCAGTCCACCGGGACAGGGGACCAATCAGCCCCAGCATTTT	CASSPPGQGTNQPQHF
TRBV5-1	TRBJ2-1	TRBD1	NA	TGCGCCAGCAGCAGGGGACAGGTCGATGAGCAGTTCTTC	CASSRGQVDEQFF
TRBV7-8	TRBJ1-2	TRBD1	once	TGTGCCAGCAGACCTGAGCGGGGACAGGGGTTTTATGGCTACACCTTC	CASRPERGQGFYGYTF
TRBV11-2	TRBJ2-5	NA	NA	TGTGCCAGCAGCTTAGCGGGGACCCAGTACTTC	CASSLAGTQYF
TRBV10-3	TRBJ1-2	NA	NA	TGTGCCATCAGTGCTCAGCTTAACTATGGCTACACCTTC	CAISAQLNYGYTF
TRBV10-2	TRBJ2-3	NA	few	TGCGCCAGCCGTATGACAGATACGCAGTATTTT	CASRMTDTQYF
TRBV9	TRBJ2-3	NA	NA	TGTGCCAGCAGCGTACAGGGGACAGATACGCAGTATTTT	CASSVQGTDTQYF
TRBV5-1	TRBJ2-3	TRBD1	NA	TGCGCCAGCAGCTTAGGACAGGGGAGGGGGTTCACAGATACGCAGTATTTT	CASSLGQGRGFTDTQYF